This TCR beta chain was recovered during a study of technical replicates of blood from a few donors. In this sample, this clone turned up once. TCRdb's copy holds only in-frame clones and misses some; the assay was immunoSEQ multiplex PCR. The table records roughly 51,000 clones, about 93% of them present only once. Trimming removed 6 bases at V and 7 bases at J, with 13 bases between. The CDR3 totals 14 residues. Per germline, CDR1 MNHEY and CDR2 SVGAGI. Sequenced material: PBMCs. The receptor comes from a human donor in good health. Some clones in this sample may be carry-over from other donors' samples. The chain is built from TRBV6-5 and TRBJ1-6; a possible D gene is TRBD1 (6 bases). The chain's CDR3 is CASSLQGTNSPLHF. The CDR3 region has the DNA TGTGCCAGCAGCCTACAGGGAACAAATTCACCCCTCCACTTT.